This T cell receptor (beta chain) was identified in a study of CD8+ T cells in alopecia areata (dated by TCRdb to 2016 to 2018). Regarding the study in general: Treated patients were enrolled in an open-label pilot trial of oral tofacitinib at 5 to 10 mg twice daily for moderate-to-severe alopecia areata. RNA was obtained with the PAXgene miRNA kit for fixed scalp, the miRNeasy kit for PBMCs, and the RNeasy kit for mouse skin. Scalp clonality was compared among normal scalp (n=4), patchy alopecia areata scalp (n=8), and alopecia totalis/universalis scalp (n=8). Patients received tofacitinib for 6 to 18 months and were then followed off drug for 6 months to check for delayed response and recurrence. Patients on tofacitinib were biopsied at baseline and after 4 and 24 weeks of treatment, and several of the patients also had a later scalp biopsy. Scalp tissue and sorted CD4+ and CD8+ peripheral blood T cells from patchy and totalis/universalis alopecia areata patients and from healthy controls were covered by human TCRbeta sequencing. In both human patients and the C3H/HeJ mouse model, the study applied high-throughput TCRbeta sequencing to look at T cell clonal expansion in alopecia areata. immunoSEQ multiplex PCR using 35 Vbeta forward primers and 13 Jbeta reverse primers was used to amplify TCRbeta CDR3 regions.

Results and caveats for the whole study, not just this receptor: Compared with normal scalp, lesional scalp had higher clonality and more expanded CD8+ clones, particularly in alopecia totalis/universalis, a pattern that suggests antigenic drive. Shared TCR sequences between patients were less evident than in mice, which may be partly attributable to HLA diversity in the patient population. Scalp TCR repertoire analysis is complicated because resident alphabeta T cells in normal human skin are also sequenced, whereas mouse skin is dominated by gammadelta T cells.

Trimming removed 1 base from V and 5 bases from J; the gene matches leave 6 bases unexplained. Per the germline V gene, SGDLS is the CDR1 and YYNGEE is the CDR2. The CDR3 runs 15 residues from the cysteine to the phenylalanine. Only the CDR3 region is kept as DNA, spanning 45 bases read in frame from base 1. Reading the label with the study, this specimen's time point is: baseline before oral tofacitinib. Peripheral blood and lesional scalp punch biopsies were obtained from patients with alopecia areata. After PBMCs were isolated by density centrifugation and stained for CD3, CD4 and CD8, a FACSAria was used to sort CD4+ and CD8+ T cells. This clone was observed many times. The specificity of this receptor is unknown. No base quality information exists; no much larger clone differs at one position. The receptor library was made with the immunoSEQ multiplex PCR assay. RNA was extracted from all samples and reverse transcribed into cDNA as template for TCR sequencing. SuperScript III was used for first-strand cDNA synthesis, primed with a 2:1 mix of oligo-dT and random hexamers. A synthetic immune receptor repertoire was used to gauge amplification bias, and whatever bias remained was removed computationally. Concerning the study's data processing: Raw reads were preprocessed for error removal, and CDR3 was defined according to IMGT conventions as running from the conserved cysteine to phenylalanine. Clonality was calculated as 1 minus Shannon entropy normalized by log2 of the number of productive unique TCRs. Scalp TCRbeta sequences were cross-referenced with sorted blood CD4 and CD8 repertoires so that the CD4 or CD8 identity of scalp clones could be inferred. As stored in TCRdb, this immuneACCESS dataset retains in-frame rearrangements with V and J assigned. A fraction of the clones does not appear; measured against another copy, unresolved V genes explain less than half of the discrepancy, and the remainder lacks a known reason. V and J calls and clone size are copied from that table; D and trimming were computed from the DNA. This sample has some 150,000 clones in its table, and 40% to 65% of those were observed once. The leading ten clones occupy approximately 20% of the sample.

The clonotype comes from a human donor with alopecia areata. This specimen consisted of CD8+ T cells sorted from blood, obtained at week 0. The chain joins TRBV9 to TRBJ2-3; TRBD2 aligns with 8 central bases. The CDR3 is CASSVNGGAIDTQYF. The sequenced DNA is TGTGCCAGCAGCGTAAACGGGGGGGCCATAGATACGCAGTATTTT.